Following are 5 T cell receptor beta chains from one sample sequenced in a study of T cell repertoires in cytomegalovirus infection. Each CDR3 protein gets one entry after TCRdb re-called the reads with MiXCR. The sample yields hundreds of thousands of distinct CDR3 sequences, roughly 9.3% seen once. Input material: PBMCs. The receptors stem from a human donor in good health (CMV status not recorded). Some clones in this sample may be carry-over from other donors' samples.

This clonotype has ten or more counts. As DNA, the CDR3 is TGTGCCAGCAGCTTTTCGGCGGGGGGGAGCACAGATACGCAGTATTTT. Translation: CASSFSAGGSTDTQYF. The chain links TRBV5-4 to TRBJ2-3; 9 positions agree with TRBD2. V lost 2 bases and J lost 0; bases outside the gene matches: 4. CDR1 and CDR2 (germline): SGHNT, YYREEE (reference sequence). The CDR3 extends over 16 amino acids.

This clonotype was observed at least ten times. This chain connects TRBV10-3 to TRBJ1-5, with a possible D match to TRBD1 (5 bases). This CDR3 contains 17 residues. The germline CDR1 and CDR2 sequences are ENHRY and SYGVKD. Trimming left V 2 bases short and J 1 base short, with 15 bases between. The CDR3 DNA sequence: TGTGCCATCAGTGAGGCGGTTGGGGGGGGGAGCAATCAGCCCCAGCATTTT. This translates into CAISEAVGGGSNQPQHF.

The rearrangement links TRBV15 to TRBJ2-2, with D possibly TRBD2 on 6 matching bases. Trimming stripped 5 bases from V and 4 bases from J, with 14 bases between. Germline V gene lookup returns CDR1 LNHNV and CDR2 YYDKDF (reference sequence). The CDR3 covers 15 residues. The CDR3 is CATSGGILSTGELFF. The DNA for the CDR3 is TGTGCCACCAGCGGAGGGATTCTTTCCACCGGGGAGCTGTTTTTT.

This clonotype was recorded many times. Relative to the germline gene, one junction end is altered; a read error may explain this. CDR3 residues: CASSSNGQFF. The CDR3 coding sequence is TGTGCCAGCAGTTCGAATGGGCAGTTCTTC. V usage is TRBV12-3 or TRBV12-4 and J usage is TRBJ2-1; D not resolved. The CDR3 is 10 residues long.

In its sample, this clonotype was seen many times. The genes are TRBV2 and TRBJ1-5; a possible D gene is TRBD1 (5 bases). This CDR3 contains 15 residues. Trimming took 3 bases from V and 0 from J, leaving 9 bases between them. Looked up from germline, CDR1 is SNHLY and CDR2 is FYNNEI. The CDR3 protein is CASSDQGGSNQPQHF. The CDR3 nucleotides are TGTGCCAGCAGTGACCAGGGAGGTAGCAATCAGCCCCAGCATTTT.